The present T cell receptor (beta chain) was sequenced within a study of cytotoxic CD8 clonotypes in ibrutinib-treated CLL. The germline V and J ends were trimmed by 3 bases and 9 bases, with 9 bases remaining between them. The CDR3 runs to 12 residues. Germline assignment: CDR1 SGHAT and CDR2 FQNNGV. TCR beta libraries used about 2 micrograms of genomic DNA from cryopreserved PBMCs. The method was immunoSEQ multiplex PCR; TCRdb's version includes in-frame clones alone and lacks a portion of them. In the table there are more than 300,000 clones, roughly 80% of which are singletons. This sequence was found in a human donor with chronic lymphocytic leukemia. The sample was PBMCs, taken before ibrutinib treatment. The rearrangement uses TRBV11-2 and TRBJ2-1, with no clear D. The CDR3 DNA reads TGTGCCAGCAGCTTTTTAAGGCTTGAGCAGTTCTTC. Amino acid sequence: CASSFLRLEQFF.